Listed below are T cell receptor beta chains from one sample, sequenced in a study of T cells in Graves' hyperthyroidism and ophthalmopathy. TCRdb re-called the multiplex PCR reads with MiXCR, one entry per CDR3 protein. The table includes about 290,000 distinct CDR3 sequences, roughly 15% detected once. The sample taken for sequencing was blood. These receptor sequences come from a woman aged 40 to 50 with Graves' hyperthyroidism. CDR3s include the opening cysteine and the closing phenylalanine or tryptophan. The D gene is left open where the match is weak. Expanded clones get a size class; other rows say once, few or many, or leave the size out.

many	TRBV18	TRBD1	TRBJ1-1	CASRQGQEDTEAFF	TGTGCCAGCCGACAGGGGCAGGAGGACACTGAAGCTTTCTTT
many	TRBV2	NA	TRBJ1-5	CASSPRRSNQPQHF	TGTGCCAGCAGCCCAAGGCGTAGCAATCAGCCCCAGCATTTT
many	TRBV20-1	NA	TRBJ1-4	CSARDQNEKLFF	TGCAGTGCTAGAGATCAAAATGAAAAACTGTTTTTT
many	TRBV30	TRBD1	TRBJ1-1	CAWSVNRGTEAFF	TGTGCCTGGAGTGTAAACAGGGGCACTGAAGCTTTCTTT
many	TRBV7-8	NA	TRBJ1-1	CASSPTRVTEAFF	TGTGCCAGCAGCCCCACGAGGGTCACTGAAGCTTTCTTT
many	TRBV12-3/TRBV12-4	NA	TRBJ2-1	CASSPTGNEQFF	TGTGCCAGCAGTCCCACGGGGAATGAGCAGTTCTTC
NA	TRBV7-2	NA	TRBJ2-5	CASSLTGGMGETQYF	TGTGCCAGCAGCTTAACGGGTGGCATGGGAGAGACCCAGTACTTC
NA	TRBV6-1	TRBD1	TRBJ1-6	CASSKPGGASYNSPLHF	TGTGCCAGCAGTAAACCAGGGGGCGCGTCCTATAATTCACCCCTCCACTTT
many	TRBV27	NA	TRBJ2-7	CASKPRPGYEQYF	TGTGCCAGCAAACCGCGTCCAGGGTACGAGCAGTACTTC
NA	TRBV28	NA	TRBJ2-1	CASRGWEFMFF	TGTGCCAGCCGCGGGTGGGAGTTCATGTTCTTC
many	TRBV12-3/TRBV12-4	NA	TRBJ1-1	CASSLTAAMNTEAFF	TGTGCCAGCAGTCTGACAGCAGCCATGAACACTGAAGCTTTCTTT
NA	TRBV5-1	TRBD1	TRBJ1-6	CASSLALGTGESPLHF	TGCGCCAGCAGCTTGGCCTTGGGGACAGGGGAGTCACCCCTCCACTTT
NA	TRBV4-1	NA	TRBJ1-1	CASSHGRRSTEAFF	TGCGCCAGCAGCCACGGACGGCGGAGCACTGAAGCTTTCTTT
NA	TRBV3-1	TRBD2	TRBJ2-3	CASSQASGRGQNTDTQYF	TGTGCCAGCAGCCAAGCTAGCGGGAGGGGCCAAAACACAGATACGCAGTATTTT